This T cell receptor (beta chain) was captured in a study of cytomegalovirus exposure and HLA in healthy donors. This CDR3 region has 15 residues. The germline gives CDR1 MNHEY, CDR2 SVGAGI. V was clipped by 4 bases and J by 7 bases; unmatched bases: 10. 13 Jbeta primers and 60 Vbeta primers were used for the PCR. Repertoires were generated with immunoSEQ multiplex PCR, while TCRdb's copy carries only in-frame clones and drops some. The sample holds fewer than 150,000 clones, approximately 80% seen once. The sample was PBMCs. The genes are TRBV6-5 and TRBJ1-1; TRBD1 aligns across 9 bases. This clonotype originated in a man aged 40-49 years in good health and CMV-seronegative. CDR3 amino acids: CASSSTGTGRFEAFF. The DNA of the CDR3 is TGTGCCAGCAGTTCCACCGGGACAGGGAGGTTTGAAGCTTTCTTT.